Detailed here is one TCR beta chain. No antigen is known for it. The V gene lost 0 bases and the J gene lost 11 bases, with 15 bases spanning the gap. Germline V gene sequence: CDR1 SGDLS, CDR2 YYNGEE. CDR3 length: 15 amino acids. This specimen belongs to a study of cytomegalovirus exposure and HLA in healthy donors. Across the whole study: Drawn from HLA-typed donors, about 85 million unique TCRs were held in an early data release.

The PCR made use of 60 Vbeta and 13 Jbeta primers. TCRdb's copy holds only in-frame clones and misses some; the assay was immunoSEQ multiplex PCR. The sample contains a few hundred thousand clones, about nine tenths of which appear only once. Study-wide findings and caveats: TCR beta sequences reportedly predicted the HLA-A and HLA-B alleles of most subjects accurately. A later analysis found most CMV-associated TCR beta chains apparently HLA-restricted.

This chain links TRBV9 with TRBJ1-6; D not resolved. The clonotype originates from a girl aged 2-10 years in good health and CMV-seronegative. Material: PBMCs. The CDR3 reads CASSVEGVSGTPLHF. As DNA, the CDR3 is TGTGCCAGCAGCGTAGAGGGTGTTAGCGGAACACCCCTCCACTTT.